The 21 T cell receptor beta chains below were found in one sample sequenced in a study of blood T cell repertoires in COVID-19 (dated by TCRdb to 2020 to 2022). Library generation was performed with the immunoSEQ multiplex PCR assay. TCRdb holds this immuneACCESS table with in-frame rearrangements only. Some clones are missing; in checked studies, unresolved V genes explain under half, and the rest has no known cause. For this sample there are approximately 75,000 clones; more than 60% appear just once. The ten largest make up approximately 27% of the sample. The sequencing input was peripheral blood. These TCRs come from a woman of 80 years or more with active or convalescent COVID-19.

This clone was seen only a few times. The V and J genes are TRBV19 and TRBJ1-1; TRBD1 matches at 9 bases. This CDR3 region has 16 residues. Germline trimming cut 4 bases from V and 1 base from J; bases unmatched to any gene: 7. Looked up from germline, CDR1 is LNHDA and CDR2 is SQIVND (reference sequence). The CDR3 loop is CASSTTRTGENTEAFF. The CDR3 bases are TGTGCCAGTAGTACCACGCGGACAGGGGAGAACACTGAAGCTTTCTTT. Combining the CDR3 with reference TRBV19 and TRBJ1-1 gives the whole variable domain DGGITQSPKYLFRKEGQNVTLSCEQNLNHDAMYWYRQDPGQGLRLIYYSQIVNDFQKGDIAEGYSVSREKKESFPLTVTSAQKNPTAFYLCASSTTRTGENTEAFFGQGTRLTVV.

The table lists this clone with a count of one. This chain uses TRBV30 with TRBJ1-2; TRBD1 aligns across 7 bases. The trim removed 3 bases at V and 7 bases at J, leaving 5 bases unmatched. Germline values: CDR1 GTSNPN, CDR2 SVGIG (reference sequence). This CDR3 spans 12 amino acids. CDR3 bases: TGTGCCTGGAGGAGGGGGCAACGTGGCTACACCTTC. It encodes CAWRRGQRGYTF.

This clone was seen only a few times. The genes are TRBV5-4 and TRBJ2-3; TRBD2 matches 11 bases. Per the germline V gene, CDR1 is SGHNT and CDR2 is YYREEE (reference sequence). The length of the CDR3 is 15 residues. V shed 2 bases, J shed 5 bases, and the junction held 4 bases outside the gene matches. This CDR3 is CASSFSGGAEDTQYF. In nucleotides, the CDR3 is TGTGCCAGCAGCTTTAGCGGGGGGGCCGAAGATACGCAGTATTTT.

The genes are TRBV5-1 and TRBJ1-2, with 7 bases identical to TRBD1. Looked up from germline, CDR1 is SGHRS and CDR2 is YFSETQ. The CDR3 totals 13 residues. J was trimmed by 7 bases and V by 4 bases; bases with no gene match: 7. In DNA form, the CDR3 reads TGCGCCAGCAGCAACCAGGGGGGAAGTGGCTACACCTTC. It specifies CASSNQGGSGYTF. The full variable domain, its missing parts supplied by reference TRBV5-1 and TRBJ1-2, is KAGVTQTPRYLIKTRGQQVTLSCSPISGHRSVSWYQQTPGQGLQFLFEYFSETQRNKGNFPGRFSGRQFSNSRSEMNVSTLELGDSALYLCASSNQGGSGYTFGSGTRLTVV.

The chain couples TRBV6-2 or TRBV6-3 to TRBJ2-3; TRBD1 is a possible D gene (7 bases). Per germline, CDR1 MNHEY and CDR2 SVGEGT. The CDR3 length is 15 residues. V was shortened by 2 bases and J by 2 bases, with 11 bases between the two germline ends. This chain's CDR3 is CASSYGGTATDTQYF. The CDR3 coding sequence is TGTGCCAGCAGTTACGGCGGGACAGCCACAGATACGCAGTATTTT.

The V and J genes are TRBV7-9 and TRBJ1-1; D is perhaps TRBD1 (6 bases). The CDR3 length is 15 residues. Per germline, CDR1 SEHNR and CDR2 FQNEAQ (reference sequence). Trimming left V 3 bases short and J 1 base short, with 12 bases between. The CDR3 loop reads CASSFRQQGNTEAFF. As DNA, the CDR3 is TGTGCCAGCAGCTTTAGACAACAGGGGAACACTGAAGCTTTCTTT.

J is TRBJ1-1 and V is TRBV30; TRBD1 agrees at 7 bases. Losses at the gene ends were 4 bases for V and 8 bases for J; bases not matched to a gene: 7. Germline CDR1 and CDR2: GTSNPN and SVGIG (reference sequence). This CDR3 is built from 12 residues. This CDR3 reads CAWMKGAREAFF. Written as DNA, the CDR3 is TGTGCCTGGATGAAGGGGGCGAGGGAAGCTTTCTTT.

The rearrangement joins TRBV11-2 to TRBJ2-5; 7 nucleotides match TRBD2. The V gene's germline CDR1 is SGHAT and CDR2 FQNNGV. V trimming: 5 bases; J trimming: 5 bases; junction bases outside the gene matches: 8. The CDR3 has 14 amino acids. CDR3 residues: CASSPRTRRETQYF. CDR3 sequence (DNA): TGTGCCAGCAGCCCGAGGACTAGAAGGGAGACCCAGTACTTC. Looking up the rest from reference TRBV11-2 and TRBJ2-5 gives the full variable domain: EAGVAQSPRYKIIEKRQSVAFWCNPISGHATLYWYQQILGQGPKLLIQFQNNGVVDDSQLPKDRFSAERLKGVDSTLKIQPAKLEDSAVYLCASSPRTRRETQYFGPGTRLLVL.

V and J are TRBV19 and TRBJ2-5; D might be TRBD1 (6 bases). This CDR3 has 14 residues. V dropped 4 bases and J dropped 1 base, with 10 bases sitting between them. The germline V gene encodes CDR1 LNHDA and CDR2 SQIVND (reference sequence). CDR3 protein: CASSSWTAQETQYF. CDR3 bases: TGTGCCAGTAGTAGTTGGACAGCCCAAGAGACCCAGTACTTC.

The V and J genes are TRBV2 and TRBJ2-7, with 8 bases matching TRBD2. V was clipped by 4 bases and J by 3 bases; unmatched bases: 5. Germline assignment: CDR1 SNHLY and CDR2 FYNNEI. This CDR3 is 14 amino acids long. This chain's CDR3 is CASSADRGGYEQYF. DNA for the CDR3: TGTGCCAGCAGTGCCGATCGGGGGGGCTACGAGCAGTACTTC.

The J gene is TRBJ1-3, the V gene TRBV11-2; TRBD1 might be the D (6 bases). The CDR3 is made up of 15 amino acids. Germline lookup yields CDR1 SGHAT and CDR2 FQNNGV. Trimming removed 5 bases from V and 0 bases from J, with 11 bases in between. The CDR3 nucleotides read TGTGCCAGCAGCCCCTACAGGGTCTCTGGAAACACCATATATTTT. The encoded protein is CASSPYRVSGNTIYF.

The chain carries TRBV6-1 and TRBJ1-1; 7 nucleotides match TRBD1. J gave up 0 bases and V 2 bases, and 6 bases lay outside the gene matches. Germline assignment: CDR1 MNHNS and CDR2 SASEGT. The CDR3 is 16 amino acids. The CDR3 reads CASSETGTDLNTEAFF. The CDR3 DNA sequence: TGTGCCAGCAGTGAAACCGGGACAGACCTGAACACTGAAGCTTTCTTT.

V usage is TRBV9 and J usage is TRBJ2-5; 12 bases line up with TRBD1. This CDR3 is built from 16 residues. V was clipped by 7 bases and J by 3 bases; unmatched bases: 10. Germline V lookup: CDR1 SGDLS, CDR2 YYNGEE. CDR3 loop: CASSLGTGGIKETQYF. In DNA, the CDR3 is TGTGCCAGCTCGTTGGGGACAGGGGGCATCAAAGAGACCCAGTACTTC.

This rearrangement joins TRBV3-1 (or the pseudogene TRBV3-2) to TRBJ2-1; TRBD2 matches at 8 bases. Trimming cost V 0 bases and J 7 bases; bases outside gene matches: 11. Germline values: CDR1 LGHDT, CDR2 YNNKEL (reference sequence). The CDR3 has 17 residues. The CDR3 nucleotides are TGTGCCAGCAGCCAAGATCTTTACGGGGGGGCGATAAATGAGCAGTTCTTC. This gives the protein CASSQDLYGGAINEQFF.

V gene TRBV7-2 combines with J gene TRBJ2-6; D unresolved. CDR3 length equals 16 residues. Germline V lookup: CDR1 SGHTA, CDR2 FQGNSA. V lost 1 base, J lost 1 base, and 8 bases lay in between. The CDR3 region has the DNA TGTGCCAGCAGCTTAGTCGGTCTTTCTGGGGCCAACGTCCTGACTTTC. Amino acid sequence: CASSLVGLSGANVLTF.

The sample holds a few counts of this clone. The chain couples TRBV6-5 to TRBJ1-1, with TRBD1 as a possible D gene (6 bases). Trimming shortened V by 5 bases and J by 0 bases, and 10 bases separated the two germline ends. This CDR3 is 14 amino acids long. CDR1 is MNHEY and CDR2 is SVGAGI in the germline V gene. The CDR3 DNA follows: TGTGCCAGCAGTAGTACAGGGCTGAACACTGAAGCTTTCTTT. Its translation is CASSSTGLNTEAFF.

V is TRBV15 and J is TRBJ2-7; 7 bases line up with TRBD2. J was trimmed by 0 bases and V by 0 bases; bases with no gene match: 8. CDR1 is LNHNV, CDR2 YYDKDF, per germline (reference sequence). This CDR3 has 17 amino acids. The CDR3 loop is CATSRDPGGEASYEQYF. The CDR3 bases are TGTGCCACCAGCAGAGATCCTGGGGGGGAGGCCTCCTACGAGCAGTACTTC.

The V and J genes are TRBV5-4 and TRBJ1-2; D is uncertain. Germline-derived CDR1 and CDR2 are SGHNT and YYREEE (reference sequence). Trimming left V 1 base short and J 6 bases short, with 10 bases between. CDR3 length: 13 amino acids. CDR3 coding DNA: TGTGCCAGCAGCTTGACCGGAGTTGATGGCTACACCTTC. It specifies CASSLTGVDGYTF.

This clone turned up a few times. CDR3 DNA: TGTGCCAGCAGTAATAGACAGGGGCGCATAGAGACCCAGTACTTC. Encoded protein: CASSNRQGRIETQYF. The chain uses TRBV7-9 and TRBJ2-5; 8 nucleotides agree with TRBD1. Trimming at V came to 6 bases and at J to 4 bases, leaving 10 bases not matched to a gene. The CDR3 is made up of 15 amino acids. Germline V gene data show CDR1 as SEHNR and CDR2 as FQNEAQ (reference sequence).

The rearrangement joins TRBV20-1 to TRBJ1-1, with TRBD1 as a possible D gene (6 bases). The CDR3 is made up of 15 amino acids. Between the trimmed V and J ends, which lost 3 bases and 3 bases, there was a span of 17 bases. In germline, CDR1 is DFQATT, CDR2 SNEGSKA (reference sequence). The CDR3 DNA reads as TGCAGTGCTAGTAGGAGCCGGGGGGGCGACACTGAAGCTTTCTTT. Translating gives CSASRSRGGDTEAFF.

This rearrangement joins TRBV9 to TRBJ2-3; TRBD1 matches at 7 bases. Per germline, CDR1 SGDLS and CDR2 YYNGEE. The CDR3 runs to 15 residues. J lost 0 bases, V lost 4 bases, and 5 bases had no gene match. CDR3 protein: CASSPGQSSTDTQYF. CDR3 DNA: TGTGCCAGCAGCCCGGGACAGTCTAGCACAGATACGCAGTATTTT. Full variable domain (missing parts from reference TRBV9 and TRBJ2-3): DSGVTQTPKHLITATGQRVTLRCSPRSGDLSVYWYQQSLDQGLQFLIQYYNGEERAKGNILERFSAQQFPDLHSELNLSSLELGDSALYFCASSPGQSSTDTQYFGPGTRLTVL.